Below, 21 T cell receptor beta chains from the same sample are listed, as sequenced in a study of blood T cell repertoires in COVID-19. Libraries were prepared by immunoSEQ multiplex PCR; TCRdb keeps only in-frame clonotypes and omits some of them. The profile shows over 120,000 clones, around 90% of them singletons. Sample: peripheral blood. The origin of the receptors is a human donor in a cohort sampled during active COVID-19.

The CDR3 protein is CASSGQGSNEKLFF. As DNA, the CDR3 is TGTGCCAGCAGTGGACAGGGGTCTAATGAAAAACTGTTTTTT. J is TRBJ1-4 and V is TRBV5-4; TRBD1 matches at 9 bases. This CDR3 comprises 14 residues. The germline gives CDR1 SGHNT, CDR2 YYREEE (reference sequence). The V segment lost 5 bases and the J segment 3 bases; nucleotides outside the gene matches: 2. The full variable domain, rest sourced from reference TRBV5-4 and TRBJ1-4, is ETGVTQSPTHLIKTRGQQVTLRCSSQSGHNTVSWYQQALGQGPQFIFQYYREEENGRGNFPPRFSGLQFPNYSSELNVNALELDDSALYLCASSGQGSNEKLFFGSGTQLSVL.

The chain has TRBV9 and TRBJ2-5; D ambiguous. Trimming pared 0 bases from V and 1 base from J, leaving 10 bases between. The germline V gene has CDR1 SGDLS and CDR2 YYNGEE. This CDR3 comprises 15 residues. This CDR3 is CASSVGALLQETQYF. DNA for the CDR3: TGTGCCAGCAGCGTAGGTGCACTGCTCCAAGAGACCCAGTACTTC.

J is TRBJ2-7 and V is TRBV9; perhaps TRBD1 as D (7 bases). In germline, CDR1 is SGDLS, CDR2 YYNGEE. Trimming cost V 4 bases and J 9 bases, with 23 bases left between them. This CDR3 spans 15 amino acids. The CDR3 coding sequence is TGTGCCAGCAGCAATCGCGGGCAGGGGGGCCCCAGGCAGTACTTC. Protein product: CASSNRGQGGPRQYF. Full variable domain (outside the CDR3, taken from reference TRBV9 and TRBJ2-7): DSGVTQTPKHLITATGQRVTLRCSPRSGDLSVYWYQQSLDQGLQFLIQYYNGEERAKGNILERFSAQQFPDLHSELNLSSLELGDSALYFCASSNRGQGGPRQYFGPGTRLTVT.

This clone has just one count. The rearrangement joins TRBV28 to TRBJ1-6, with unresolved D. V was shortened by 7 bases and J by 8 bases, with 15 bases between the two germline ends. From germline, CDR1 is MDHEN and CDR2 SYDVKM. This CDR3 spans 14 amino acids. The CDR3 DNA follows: TGTGCCAGCAATGTGGCCCAGTATCATTCACCCCTCCACTTT. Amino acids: CASNVAQYHSPLHF.

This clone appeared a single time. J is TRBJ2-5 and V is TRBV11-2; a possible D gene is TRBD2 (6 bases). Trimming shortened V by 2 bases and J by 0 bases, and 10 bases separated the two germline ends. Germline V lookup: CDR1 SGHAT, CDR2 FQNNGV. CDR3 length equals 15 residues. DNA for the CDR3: TGTGCCAGCAGCTTATGGCGGGGTAACCAAGAGACCCAGTACTTC. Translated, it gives CASSLWRGNQETQYF.

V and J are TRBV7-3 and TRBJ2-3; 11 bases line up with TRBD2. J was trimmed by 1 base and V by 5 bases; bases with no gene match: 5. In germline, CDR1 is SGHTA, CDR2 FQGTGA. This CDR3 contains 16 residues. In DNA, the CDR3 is TGTGCCAGCAGCCGAAAACTAGCGGGGGGCACAGATACGCAGTATTTT. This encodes CASSRKLAGGTDTQYF.

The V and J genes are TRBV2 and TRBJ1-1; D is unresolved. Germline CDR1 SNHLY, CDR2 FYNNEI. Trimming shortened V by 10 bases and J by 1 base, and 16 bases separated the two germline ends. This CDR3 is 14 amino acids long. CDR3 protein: CATSQEGSNTEAFF. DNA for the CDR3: TGTGCCACCTCCCAGGAAGGTTCGAACACTGAAGCTTTCTTT.

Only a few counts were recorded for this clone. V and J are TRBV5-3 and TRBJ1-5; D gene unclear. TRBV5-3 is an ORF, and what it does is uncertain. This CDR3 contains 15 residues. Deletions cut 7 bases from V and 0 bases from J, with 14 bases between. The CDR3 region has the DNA TGTGCCAGACTTGCCCACAGACGTAGCAATCAGCCCCAGCATTTT. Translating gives CARLAHRRSNQPQHF.

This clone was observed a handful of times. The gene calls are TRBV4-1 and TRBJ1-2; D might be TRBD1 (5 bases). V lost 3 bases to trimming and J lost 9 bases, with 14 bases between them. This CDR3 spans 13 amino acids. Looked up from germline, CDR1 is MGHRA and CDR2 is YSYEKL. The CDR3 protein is CASSHLQTERYTF. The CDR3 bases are TGCGCCAGCAGCCACCTACAGACAGAACGCTACACCTTC.

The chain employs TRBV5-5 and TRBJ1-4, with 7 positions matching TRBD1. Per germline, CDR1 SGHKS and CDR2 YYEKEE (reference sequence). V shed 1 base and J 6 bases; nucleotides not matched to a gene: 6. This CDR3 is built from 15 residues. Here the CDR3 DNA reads TGTGCCAGCAGCTTGACCGGGACAGCATATGAAAAACTGTTTTTT. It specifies CASSLTGTAYEKLFF. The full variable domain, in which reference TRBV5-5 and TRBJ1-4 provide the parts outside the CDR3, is DAGVTQSPTHLIKTRGQQVTLRCSPISGHKSVSWYQQVLGQGPQFIFQYYEKEERGRGNFPDRFSARQFPNYSSELNVNALLLGDSALYLCASSLTGTAYEKLFFGSGTQLSVL.

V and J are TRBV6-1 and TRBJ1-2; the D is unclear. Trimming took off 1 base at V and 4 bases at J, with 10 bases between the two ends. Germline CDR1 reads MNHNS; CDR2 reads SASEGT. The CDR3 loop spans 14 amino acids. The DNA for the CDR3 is TGTGCCAGCAGTGAAGTAAGGAGGTCCTATGGCTACACCTTC. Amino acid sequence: CASSEVRRSYGYTF.

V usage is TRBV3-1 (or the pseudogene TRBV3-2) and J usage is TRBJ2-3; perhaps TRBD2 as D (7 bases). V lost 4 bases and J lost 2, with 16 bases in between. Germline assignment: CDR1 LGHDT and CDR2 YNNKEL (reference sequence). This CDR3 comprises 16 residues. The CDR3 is CASSPGRGALTDTQYF. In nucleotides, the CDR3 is TGTGCCAGCAGCCCCGGACGGGGGGCCCTCACAGATACGCAGTATTTT.

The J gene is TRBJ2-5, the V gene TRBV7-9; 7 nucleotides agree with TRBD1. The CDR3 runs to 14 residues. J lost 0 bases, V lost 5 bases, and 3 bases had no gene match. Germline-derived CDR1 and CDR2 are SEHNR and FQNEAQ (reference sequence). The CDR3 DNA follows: TGTGCCAGCAGCCCAGGGACAGACCAAGAGACCCAGTACTTC. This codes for CASSPGTDQETQYF.

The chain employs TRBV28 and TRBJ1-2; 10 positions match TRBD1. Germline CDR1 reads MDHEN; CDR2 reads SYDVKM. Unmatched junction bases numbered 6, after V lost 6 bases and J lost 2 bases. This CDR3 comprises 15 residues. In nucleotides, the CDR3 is TGTGCCAGCAGGACAGGGGGCGAGAGGAACTATGGCTACACCTTC. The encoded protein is CASRTGGERNYGYTF.

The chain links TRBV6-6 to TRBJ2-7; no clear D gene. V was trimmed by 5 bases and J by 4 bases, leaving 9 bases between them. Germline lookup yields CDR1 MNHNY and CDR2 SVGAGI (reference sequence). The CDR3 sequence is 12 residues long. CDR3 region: CASSSRGYEQYF. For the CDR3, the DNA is TGTGCCAGCAGTAGCCGAGGATACGAGCAGTACTTC.

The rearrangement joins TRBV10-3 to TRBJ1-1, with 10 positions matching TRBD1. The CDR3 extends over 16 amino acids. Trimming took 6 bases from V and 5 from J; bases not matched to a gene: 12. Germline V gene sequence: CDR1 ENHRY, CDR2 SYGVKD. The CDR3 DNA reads TGTGCCATCAGAGCGACAGGGGGCTTCCTTGGAACTGAAGCTTTCTTT. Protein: CAIRATGGFLGTEAFF.

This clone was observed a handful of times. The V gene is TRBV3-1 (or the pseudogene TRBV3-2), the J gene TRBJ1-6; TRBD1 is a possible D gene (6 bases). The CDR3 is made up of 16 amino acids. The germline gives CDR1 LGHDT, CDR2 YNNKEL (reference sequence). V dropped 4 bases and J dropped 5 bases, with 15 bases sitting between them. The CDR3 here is CASSPTSQGHNSPLHF. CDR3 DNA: TGTGCCAGCAGCCCGACGAGTCAGGGGCATAATTCACCCCTCCACTTT.

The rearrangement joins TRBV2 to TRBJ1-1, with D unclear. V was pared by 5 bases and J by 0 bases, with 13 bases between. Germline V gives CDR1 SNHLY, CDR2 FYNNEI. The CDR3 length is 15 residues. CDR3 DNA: TGTGCCAGCAGTTCAACCCGGGTCCTGAACACTGAAGCTTTCTTT. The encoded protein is CASSSTRVLNTEAFF.

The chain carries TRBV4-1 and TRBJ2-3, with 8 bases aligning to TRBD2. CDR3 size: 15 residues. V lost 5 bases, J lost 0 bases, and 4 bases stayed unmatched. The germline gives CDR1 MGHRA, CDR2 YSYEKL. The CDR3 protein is CASSSGGASTDTQYF. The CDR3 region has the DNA TGCGCCAGCAGCAGCGGGGGAGCTAGCACAGATACGCAGTATTTT.

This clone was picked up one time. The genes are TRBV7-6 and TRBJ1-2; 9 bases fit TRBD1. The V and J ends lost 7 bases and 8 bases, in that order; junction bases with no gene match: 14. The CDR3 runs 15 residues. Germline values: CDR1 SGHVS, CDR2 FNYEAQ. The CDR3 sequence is CASTRTGQGKDGYTF. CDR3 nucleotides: TGTGCCAGCACCAGGACCGGACAGGGGAAGGACGGCTACACCTTC.

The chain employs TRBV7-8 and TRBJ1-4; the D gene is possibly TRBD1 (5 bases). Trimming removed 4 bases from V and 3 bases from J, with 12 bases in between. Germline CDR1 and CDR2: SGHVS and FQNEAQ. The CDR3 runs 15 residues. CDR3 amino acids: CASSSHGGANEKLFF. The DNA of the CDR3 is TGTGCCAGCAGCTCCCACGGGGGGGCTAATGAAAAACTGTTTTTT.